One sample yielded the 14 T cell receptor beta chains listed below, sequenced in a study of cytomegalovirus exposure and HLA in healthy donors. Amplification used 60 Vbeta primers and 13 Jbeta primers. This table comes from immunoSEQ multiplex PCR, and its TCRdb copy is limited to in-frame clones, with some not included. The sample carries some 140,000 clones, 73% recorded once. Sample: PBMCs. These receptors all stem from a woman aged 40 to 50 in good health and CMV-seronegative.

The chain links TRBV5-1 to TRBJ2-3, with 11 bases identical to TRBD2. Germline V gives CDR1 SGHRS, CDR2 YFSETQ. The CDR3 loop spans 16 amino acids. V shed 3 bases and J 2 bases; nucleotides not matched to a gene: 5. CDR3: CASSWGTSGTTDTQYF. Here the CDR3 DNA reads TGCGCCAGCAGCTGGGGGACTAGCGGCACCACAGATACGCAGTATTTT.

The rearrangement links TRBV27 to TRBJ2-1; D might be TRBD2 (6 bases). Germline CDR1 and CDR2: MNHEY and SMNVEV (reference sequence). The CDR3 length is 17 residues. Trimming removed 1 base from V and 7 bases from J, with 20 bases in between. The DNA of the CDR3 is TGTGCCAGCAGTTTATGGTTTGAGTCGGGGGATGGGAATGAGCAGTTCTTC. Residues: CASSLWFESGDGNEQFF.

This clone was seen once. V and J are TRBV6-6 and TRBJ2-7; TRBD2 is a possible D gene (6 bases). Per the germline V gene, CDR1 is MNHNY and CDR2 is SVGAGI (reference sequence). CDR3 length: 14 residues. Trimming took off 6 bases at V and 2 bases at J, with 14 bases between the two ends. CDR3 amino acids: CASRISRTTYEQYV. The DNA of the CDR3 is TGTGCCAGCAGGATCTCCCGGACTACCTACGAGCAGTACGTC.

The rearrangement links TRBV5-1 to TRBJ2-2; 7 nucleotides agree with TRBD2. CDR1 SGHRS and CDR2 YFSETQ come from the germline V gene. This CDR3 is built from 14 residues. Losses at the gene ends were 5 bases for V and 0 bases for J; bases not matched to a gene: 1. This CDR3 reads CASRGGSNTGELFF. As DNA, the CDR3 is TGCGCCAGCAGGGGGGGGTCGAACACCGGGGAGCTGTTTTTT.

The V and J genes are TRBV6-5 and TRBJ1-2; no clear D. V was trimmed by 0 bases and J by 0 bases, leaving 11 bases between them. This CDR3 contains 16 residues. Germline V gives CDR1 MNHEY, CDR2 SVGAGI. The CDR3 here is CASSYSQTFANYGYTF. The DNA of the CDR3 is TGTGCCAGCAGTTACTCCCAGACTTTCGCTAACTATGGCTACACCTTC.

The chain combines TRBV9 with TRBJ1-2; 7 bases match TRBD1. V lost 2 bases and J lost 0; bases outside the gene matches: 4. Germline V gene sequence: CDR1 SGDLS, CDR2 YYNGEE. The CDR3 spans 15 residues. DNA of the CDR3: TGTGCCAGCAGCGTTCGGGACAGAGCTAACTATGGCTACACCTTC. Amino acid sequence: CASSVRDRANYGYTF.

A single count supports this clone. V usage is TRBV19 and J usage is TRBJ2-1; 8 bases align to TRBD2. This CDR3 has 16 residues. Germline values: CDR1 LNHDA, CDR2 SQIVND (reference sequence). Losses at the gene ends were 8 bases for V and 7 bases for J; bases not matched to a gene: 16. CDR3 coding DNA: TGTGCCAGTCAGCCTGGGGGCGGGGGGTCCGGGAATGAGCAGTTCTTC. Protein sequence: CASQPGGGGSGNEQFF. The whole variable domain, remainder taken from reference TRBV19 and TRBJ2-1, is DGGITQSPKYLFRKEGQNVTLSCEQNLNHDAMYWYRQDPGQGLRLIYYSQIVNDFQKGDIAEGYSVSREKKESFPLTVTSAQKNPTAFYLCASQPGGGGSGNEQFFGPGTRLTVL.

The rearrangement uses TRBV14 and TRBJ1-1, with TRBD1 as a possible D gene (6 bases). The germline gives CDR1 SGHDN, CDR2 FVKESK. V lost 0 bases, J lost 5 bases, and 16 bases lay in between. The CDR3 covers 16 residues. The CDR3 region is CASSQDLFAGVTEAFF. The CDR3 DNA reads TGTGCCAGCAGCCAAGATCTTTTTGCAGGGGTTACTGAAGCTTTCTTT.

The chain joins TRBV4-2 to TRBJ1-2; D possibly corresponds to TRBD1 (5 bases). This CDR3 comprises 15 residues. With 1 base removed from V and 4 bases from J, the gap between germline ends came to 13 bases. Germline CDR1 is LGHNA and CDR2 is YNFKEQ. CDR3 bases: TGTGCCAGCAGCCAAGCTGGGACTTACTCCTATGGCTACACCTTC. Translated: CASSQAGTYSYGYTF.

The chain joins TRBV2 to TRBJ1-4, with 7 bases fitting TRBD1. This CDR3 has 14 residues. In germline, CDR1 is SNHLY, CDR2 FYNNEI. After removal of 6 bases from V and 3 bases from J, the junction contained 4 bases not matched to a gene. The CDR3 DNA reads TGTGCCAGCAGACTGGGACAGCCTAATGAAAAACTGTTTTTT. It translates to CASRLGQPNEKLFF.

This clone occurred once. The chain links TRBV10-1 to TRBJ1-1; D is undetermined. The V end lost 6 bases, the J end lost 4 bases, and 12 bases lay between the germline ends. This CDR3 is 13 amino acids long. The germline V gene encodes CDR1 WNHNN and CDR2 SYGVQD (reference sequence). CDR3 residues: CASSPQVSTEAFF. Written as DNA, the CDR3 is TGCGCCAGCAGCCCCCAAGTGAGCACTGAAGCTTTCTTT.

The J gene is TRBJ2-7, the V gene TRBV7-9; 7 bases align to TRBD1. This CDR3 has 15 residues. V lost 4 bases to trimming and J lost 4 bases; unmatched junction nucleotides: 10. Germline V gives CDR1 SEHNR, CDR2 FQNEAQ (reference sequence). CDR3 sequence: CASSSIRDSPYEQYF. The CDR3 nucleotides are TGTGCCAGCAGCTCAATCCGGGACAGCCCATACGAGCAGTACTTC.

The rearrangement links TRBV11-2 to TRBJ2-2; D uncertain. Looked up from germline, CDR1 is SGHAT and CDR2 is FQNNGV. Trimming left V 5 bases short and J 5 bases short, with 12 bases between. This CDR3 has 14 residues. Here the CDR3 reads CASSLRLGTGELFF. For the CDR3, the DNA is TGTGCCAGCAGCCTAAGACTCGGGACCGGGGAGCTGTTTTTT.

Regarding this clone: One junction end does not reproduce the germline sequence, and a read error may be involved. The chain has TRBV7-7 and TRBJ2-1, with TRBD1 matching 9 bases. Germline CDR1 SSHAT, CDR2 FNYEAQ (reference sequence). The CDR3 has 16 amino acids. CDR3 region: CASSSGTGSSYNEQFF. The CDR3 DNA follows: TGTGCTAGCAGCTCCGGGACAGGGAGCTCCTACAATGAGCAGTTCTTC.